What follows are 11 T cell receptor beta chains derived from one specimen sequenced in a study of T-cell memory formation after mild COVID-19. One entry per CDR3 protein, called by TCRdb with MiXCR from the 5' RACE reads. The data hold about 110,000 distinct CDR3 sequences, with roughly 12% observed a single time. Sequencing was performed on PBMCs or a T cell subset sorted from them (not recorded which). Source of these receptors: an adult woman who had mild COVID-19 (a few samples of this study predate the infection). Cell type and time point are not known.

This clonotype has a handful of counts. This rearrangement joins TRBV4-3 to TRBJ2-1; D remains ambiguous. CDR1 and CDR2 (germline): LGHNA, YSLEER. The germline V and J ends were trimmed by 1 base and 4 bases, with 11 bases remaining between them. The length of the CDR3 is 15 residues. The CDR3 DNA reads TGCGCCAGCAGCCAAGTTGCCGGCCCATACAATGAGCAGTTCTTC. It is translated as CASSQVAGPYNEQFF.

The genes are TRBV7-8 and TRBJ2-4; 7 nucleotides line up with TRBD2. Germline assignment: CDR1 SGHVS and CDR2 FQNEAQ. V lost 5 bases to trimming and J lost 6 bases; unmatched junction nucleotides: 19. CDR3 length equals 18 residues. CDR3 residues: CASSPVPGGTPSRNIQYF. DNA for the CDR3: TGTGCCAGCAGCCCCGTACCGGGGGGAACCCCCTCTAGAAACATTCAGTACTTC.

This chain joins TRBV24-1 and TRBJ1-1; D not resolved. Germline loops: CDR1 KGHDR, CDR2 SFDVKD. The CDR3 runs to 13 residues. Trimming cost V 4 bases and J 3 bases, with 8 bases left between them. CDR3: CATSDDQDTEAFF. CDR3 in DNA: TGTGCCACCAGTGACGACCAGGACACTGAAGCTTTCTTT.

The chain uses TRBV27 and TRBJ2-2, with 10 bases fitting TRBD2. From germline, CDR1 is MNHEY and CDR2 SMNVEV (reference sequence). This CDR3 region has 16 residues. Trimming removed 5 bases from V and 0 bases from J; junction bases left unmatched: 3. The CDR3 region has the DNA TGTGCCAGCAGTGAGACTAGCGGGTCGAACACCGGGGAGCTGTTTTTT. Protein: CASSETSGSNTGELFF.

J is TRBJ2-7 and V is TRBV7-9; D not resolved. CDR1 and CDR2 (germline): SEHNR, FQNEAQ (reference sequence). The CDR3 spans 14 residues. V lost 6 bases and J 0 bases, leaving 12 bases between the germline ends. CDR3 bases: TGTGCCAGCAGTCCCCCGAGGTCCTCCTACGAGCAGTACTTC. It is translated as CASSPPRSSYEQYF.

Only a few counts were recorded for this clonotype. The rearrangement links TRBV11-3 to TRBJ2-2, with 10 bases identical to TRBD2. The CDR3 covers 19 residues. V lost 5 bases and J lost 6; bases outside the gene matches: 18. The germline V gene has CDR1 SGHNT and CDR2 YENEEA. The CDR3, as DNA: TGTGCCAGCAGCCCCCGGGTGGTCCTAGCGGGAGAGGTCGCCGGGGAGCTGTTTTTT. Translation gives CASSPRVVLAGEVAGELFF.

CDR3 sequence: CASSEEAGGPYNEQFF. The CDR3 DNA is TGTGCCAGCAGTGAAGAAGCGGGGGGACCCTACAATGAGCAGTTCTTC. The chain has TRBV6-1 and TRBJ2-1; 9 bases line up with TRBD2. The CDR3 sequence is 16 residues long. Germline trimming cut 1 base from V and 2 bases from J; bases unmatched to any gene: 3. In germline, CDR1 is MNHNS, CDR2 SASEGT.

This clonotype was counted a few times. The genes are TRBV3-1 and TRBJ2-1; TRBD2 might be the D (5 bases). V lost 4 bases, J lost 4 bases, and 17 bases lay in between. CDR3 length: 16 amino acids. Germline CDR1 and CDR2: LGHDT and YNNKEL (reference sequence). The CDR3 sequence is CASSPRRSGHYNEQFF. CDR3 in DNA: TGTGCCAGCAGCCCAAGGAGGAGCGGTCATTACAATGAGCAGTTCTTC.

This clonotype has only a few counts. The genes are TRBV30 and TRBJ2-3; possible D gene TRBD1, 5 bases. The CDR3 length is 11 residues. Trimming shortened V by 7 bases and J by 2 bases, and 7 bases separated the two germline ends. Germline V gives CDR1 GTSNPN, CDR2 SVGIG (reference sequence). CDR3 residues: CALTATDTQYF. The CDR3 bases are TGTGCCTTGACAGCCACAGATACGCAGTATTTT.

The gene calls are TRBV6-5 and TRBJ2-1; 14 bases agree with TRBD2. The germline V gene encodes CDR1 MNHEY and CDR2 SVGAGI. The CDR3 consists of 14 residues. Losses at the gene ends were 6 bases for V and 7 bases for J; bases not matched to a gene: 2. The CDR3 region has the DNA TGTGCCAGCAGGGGACTAGCGGGAGATAATGAGCAGTTCTTC. Amino acids: CASRGLAGDNEQFF.

There are a few counts of this clonotype. The chain uses TRBV2 and TRBJ2-5; the match to TRBD2 covers 11 bases. The CDR3 runs 18 residues. Germline CDR1 and CDR2: SNHLY and FYNNEI. V shed 5 bases and J 3 bases; nucleotides not matched to a gene: 14. CDR3 sequence: CASSRASGGPASKETQYF. Written as DNA, the CDR3 is TGTGCCAGCAGTAGGGCTAGCGGGGGGCCGGCATCGAAAGAGACCCAGTACTTC.